This T cell receptor beta chain derives from a study of Tregs in tolerant kidney transplant recipients. The CDR3 runs 14 residues. V was clipped by 3 bases and J by 4 bases, with 12 bases between them. Germline assignment: CDR1 KGHSH and CDR2 LQKENI. Using immunoSEQ multiplex PCR, the repertoire was profiled, and TCRdb retains in-frame clones only, with some absent. The listing records some 30,000 clones. Related graft donors supplied nonmyeloablative bone marrow transplants, and mixed chimerism was transient. Study conclusions and caveats: Findings come from small patient numbers and require larger validation. For some patients, primers changed over time, blocking nucleotide-level comparison.

To note about this clone: Its antigen is still unknown. The sequenced fragment ends 3 residues before the CDR3 boundary, so the rest is inferred from the germline J gene.

The V gene is TRBV18, the J gene TRBJ1-2, with a weak D call TRBD1 (5 bases). Specimen: CD4+ T cells from blood (PBMCs), collected 24 months after the transplant. This receptor was obtained from a human patient who received a combined kidney and bone marrow transplant. Some T cells may be the graft donor's. CDR3 DNA, as far as it was read: TGTGCCAGCTCACCGGAGGGGCGCGTCTATGGC. It encodes CASSPEGRVYG. In full, the CDR3 reads CASSPEGRVYGYTF.